This T cell receptor beta chain stems from a study of spatial heterogeneity in lung cancer. At the level of the study: Across the raw uncorrected reads, a unique TCR and UMI combination was observed, on average, more than ten times.

This clonotype came up many times. The antigen is not known. Study observations and caveats: TCRs found ubiquitously expanded in tumor appeared in blood more at resection than at follow-up.

Every molecule of TCR cDNA had its own unique molecular identifier. TCRdb re-derived calls from the 5' RACE reads in MiXCR, one entry per CDR3 protein. Found here are tens of thousands of distinct CDR3 sequences, about 14% of them singletons; the top ten hold approximately 7%. This CDR3 is built from 16 residues. CDR1 is SQVTM and CDR2 is ANQGSEA in the germline V gene. V was cut by 4 bases and J by 2 bases, with 20 bases left in between. Time point noted: sample taken at primary tumor resection. Tumor, nontumor lung or frozen PBMC supplied whole RNA, sequenced without sorting. Patients with untreated early-stage non-small cell lung cancer, numbering some 72, were the donors.

This sequence joins TRBV29-1 and TRBJ1-1; no clear D. The sequencing used PBMCs, collected at surgery. The TCR sequence derives from a male donor with early-stage non-small cell lung cancer. The CDR3 loop is CSVVGAAPVYNTEAFF. CDR3 DNA sequence: TGCAGCGTTGTTGGAGCCGCCCCGGTCTACAACACTGAAGCTTTCTTT.